This entry lists 11 T cell receptor beta chains sequenced from one sample in a study of CD8+ T cells in alopecia areata. It was cDNA, reverse transcribed from extracted RNA, that served as the sequencing template. The assay was immunoSEQ multiplex PCR, and TCRdb's table has in-frame clones only and misses some. There are approximately 300,000 clones in the sample, none observed a single time. After pooling, cutaneous lymph node cells were sorted with CD4, CD8alpha, NKG2D, NKG2ACE and other markers. The sequenced sample consisted of CD4+ T cells sorted from a lymph node. All receptors derive from a C3H/HeJ mouse with alopecia areata. MHC haplotype: H2-k.

This clone was detected a few times. Gene names are the mouse ones. The DNA ends 4 residues before the CDR3 does, and the rest of the CDR3 is filled in from the germline J gene. J is TRBJ2-3 and V is TRBV1; no firm D call. The germline gives CDR1 NSQYPW, CDR2 LRSPGD (reference sequence). The CDR3 extends over 15 amino acids. Trimming left V 0 bases short and J 0 bases short, with 7 bases between. The sequenced part of the CDR3 DNA is TGCACCTGCAGTGCAGACAAAACTAGTGCAGAA. Protein sequence: CTCSADKTSAE. The complete CDR3 protein is CTCSADKTSAETLYF.

This clone turned up a few times. These gene names are mouse names. The read is 4 residues too short to cover the CDR3 end, so that end is filled in from the germline J gene. The same CDR3 also results from other DNA sequences found in this sample. This sequence joins TRBV19 and TRBJ2-7, with TRBD2 matching over 12 bases. This CDR3 has 13 amino acids. Germline loops: CDR1 FNHDT, CDR2 SITEND (reference sequence). CDR3 DNA, as far as it was read: TGTGCCAGCAGACGGGACTGGGGGGAT. Its translation is CASRRDWGD. The CDR3, in full, reads CASRRDWGDEQYF. The variable domain in full, with the rest retrieved from reference TRBV19 and TRBJ2-7, is GGIITQTPKFLIGQEGQKLTLKCQQNFNHDTMYWYRQDSGKGLRLIYYSITENDLQKGDLSEGYDASREKKSSFSLTVTSAQKNEMAVFLCASRRDWGDEQYFGPGTRLTVL.

Regarding this clone: Gene names refer to mouse genes. The read is 4 residues too short to cover the CDR3 end, so that end is filled in from the germline J gene. The rearrangement links TRBV13-2 to TRBJ2-2; the match to TRBD2 covers 12 bases. J lost 4 bases, V lost 3 bases, and 7 bases had no gene match. CDR3 length: 17 amino acids. Germline V gene sequence: CDR1 NNHNN, CDR2 SYGAGS (reference sequence). The CDR3 is CASGGTTGGASTGQLYF. The sequenced part of the CDR3 DNA is TGTGCCAGCGGTGGCACGACTGGGGGGGCGAGCACCGGG.

As for this clone: Gene names and germline refer to mouse. The missing CDR3 end, 4 residues past where the read stops, is filled in from the germline J gene. The rearrangement uses TRBV1 and TRBJ2-2; D is unresolved. The length of the CDR3 is 16 residues. Germline CDR1 is NSQYPW and CDR2 is LRSPGD (reference sequence). V was shortened by 1 base and J by 0 bases, with 9 bases between the two germline ends. The CDR3 loop reads CTCSAANTANTGQLYF. Incomplete CDR3 DNA: TGCACCTGCAGTGCAGCCAACACAGCAAACACCGGG.

The table lists this clone with a few counts. The gene names here belong to mouse. Sequencing ends 4 residues short of the CDR3 end; the germline J gene provides the rest. This chain uses TRBV31 with TRBJ2-2; the match to TRBD1 covers 8 bases. CDR1 and CDR2 (germline): GKSSPN, SITVG. The V and J ends lost 1 base and 0 bases, in that order; junction bases with no gene match: 1. This CDR3 has 15 amino acids. CDR3 sequence reads: CAWSHRGANTGQLYF. CDR3 bases read: TGTGCCTGGAGTCACAGGGGGGCAAACACCGGG.

There are many counts of this clone. Being one base from a much bigger clone, this may be a read error. Gene names are mouse gene names. Read sequence stops 4 residues before the CDR3 end, and the germline J gene provides the missing end. The same CDR3 can be traced to other DNA sequences in this sample. The V and J genes are TRBV13-2 and TRBJ1-1; the D gene is possibly TRBD1 (6 bases). The CDR3 is made up of 13 amino acids. Germline V gene data show CDR1 as NNHNN and CDR2 as SYGAGS (reference sequence). V was cut by 3 bases and J by 0 bases, with 6 bases left in between. The covered CDR3 bases are TGTGCCAGCGGTGGGACAGCAAACACA. It encodes CASGGTANT. The whole CDR3 protein reads CASGGTANTEVFF.

As for this clone: The gene names given are mouse names. Incomplete CDR3 DNA: TGTGCCAGCAGCAAACAGCTTAACCAAGAC. Encoded protein: CASSKQLNQD. The full-length CDR3 reads as CASSKQLNQDTQYF. This chain links TRBV19 with TRBJ2-5; D ambiguous. The CDR3 end lies 4 residues beyond the end of the read and is filled in from the germline J gene. V lost 5 bases to trimming and J lost 0 bases, with 10 bases between them. CDR3 size: 14 residues. Germline V lookup: CDR1 FNHDT, CDR2 SITEND (reference sequence).

On this clone itself: Gene and germline names: mouse. The read terminates 4 residues ahead of where the CDR3 ends, so the germline J gene completes it. The chain links TRBV17 to TRBJ2-7; possible D gene TRBD2, 6 bases. This CDR3 has 16 residues. The germline V gene has CDR1 MNHDT and CDR2 YYDKIL. The V end lost 0 bases, the J end lost 0 bases, and 12 bases lay between the germline ends. CDR3 sequence: CASSRDTGRSSYEQYF. The sequenced CDR3 bases are TGTGCTAGCAGTAGAGATACTGGGAGGAGCTCCTAT. The whole variable domain, filled in from reference TRBV17 and TRBJ2-7, reads DTTVKQNPRYKLARVGKPVNLICSQTMNHDTMYWYQKKPNQAPKLLLFYYDKILNREADTFEKFQSSRPNNSFCSLYIGSAGLEYSAMYLCASSRDTGRSSYEQYFGPGTRLTVL.

This clone was observed at least ten times. Germline and genes: mouse. The CDR3 extends 4 residues past the end of the read, so its final part is completed from the germline J gene. Other DNA sequences of this sample code for an identical CDR3. V and J are TRBV13-1 and TRBJ2-2; D is perhaps TRBD1 (6 bases). Between the trimmed V and J ends, which lost 3 bases and 3 bases, there was a span of 6 bases. Germline CDR1 reads NSHNY; CDR2 reads SYGAGN. The CDR3 has 13 amino acids. The CDR3 loop reads CASSGTDTGQLYF. Incomplete CDR3 DNA: TGTGCCAGCAGTGGGACAGACACCGGG.

This clone appeared a few times. Genes and germline come from the mouse. The CDR3 end falls 4 residues outside the read, so it is completed with the germline J gene. The V gene is TRBV13-1, the J gene TRBJ2-3, with D perhaps TRBD2 (7 bases). CDR3 length: 15 amino acids. With 2 bases removed from V and 2 bases from J, the gap between germline ends came to 12 bases. The germline V gene has CDR1 NSHNY and CDR2 SYGAGN. The CDR3 sequence is CASSDWGPVAETLYF. The CDR3 bases that were read are TGTGCCAGCAGTGACTGGGGGCCTGTTGCAGAA.

This clone was found a few times. The genes are named according to mouse. The read ends 4 residues early relative to the CDR3; the germline J gene fills the gap. The genes are TRBV1 and TRBJ2-7; possible D gene TRBD2, 6 bases. CDR1 is NSQYPW, CDR2 LRSPGD, per germline (reference sequence). This CDR3 has 11 residues. Incomplete CDR3 DNA: TGCACCTGCAGAGCTGGGGAT. This translates into CTCRAGD. The whole CDR3 is CTCRAGDEQYF.